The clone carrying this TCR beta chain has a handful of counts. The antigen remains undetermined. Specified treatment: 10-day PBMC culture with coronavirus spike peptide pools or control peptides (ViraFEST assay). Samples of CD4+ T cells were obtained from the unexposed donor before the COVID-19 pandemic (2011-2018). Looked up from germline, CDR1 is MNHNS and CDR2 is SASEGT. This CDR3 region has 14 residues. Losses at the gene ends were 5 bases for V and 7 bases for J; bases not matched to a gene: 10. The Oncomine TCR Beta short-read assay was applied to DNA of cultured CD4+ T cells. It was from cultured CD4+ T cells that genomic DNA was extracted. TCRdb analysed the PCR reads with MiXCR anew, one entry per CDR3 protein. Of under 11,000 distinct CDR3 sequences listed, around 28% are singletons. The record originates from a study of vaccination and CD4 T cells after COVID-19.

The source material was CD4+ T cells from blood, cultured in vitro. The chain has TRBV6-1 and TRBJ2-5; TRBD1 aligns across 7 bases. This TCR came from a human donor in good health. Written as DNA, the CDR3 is TGTGCCAGCAGTCAGGGGGTCGGCCCGGGGACCCAGTACTTC. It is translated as CASSQGVGPGTQYF.